The source of this T cell receptor beta chain is a study of blood T cell repertoires in COVID-19 (dated by TCRdb to the early 2020s). For the wider study: The collaborator samples originated in the United States, Italy and Spain and spanned the acute and convalescent phases of COVID-19. The material from the prospective study consisted of cDNA or gDNA derived from T cells, B-cell-depleted T cells, or PBMCs. Deeply sampled blood TCRbeta repertoires from subjects exposed to, actively infected with, or recovered from COVID-19 were included in the dataset. The repertoires were released in a freely available public database meant as a resource for research on the immune response to SARS-CoV-2. Samples were obtained from the ongoing ImmuneRACE study (first 160 participants) and from about 1,300 subjects provided by 6 global collaborators. A de-identified subject ID, COVID-19 status, age in years and sex were almost always included in the sample metadata. Where available, HLA class I and class II types were obtained from metadata supplied by the sample provider rather than from assay-based typing.

As concerns this clone: Its specific antigen is unknown. There are no base qualities to consult, and no much larger clone falls within one base.

The immunoSEQ Assay, a bias-controlled multiplex PCR, was used to amplify TCRbeta CDR3 regions from genomic DNA. In the source study's methods: Nucleated cell counts per sample were estimated from amplification of reference gene primers within the assay. Sequence reads were collapsed and filtered to measure the absolute abundance of every unique TCRbeta CDR3 rearrangement. For each sample, productive Simpson clonality was calculated as the square root of Simpson's diversity index across productive rearrangements. TCRdb obtained this table from immuneACCESS and retained in-frame rearrangements with V and J assigned. These tables miss some clones; where compared with another copy, unresolved V genes account for less than half of the shortfall, and the remainder is unexplained. V, J and clone size derive from that table, while D and trimming were established from the DNA sequence. This sample comprises over 250,000 clones, 70% to 90% of them detected only once. The top ten hold approximately 13% of the sample.

Whole blood was collected in K2EDTA tubes by collaborating institutions according to the institutions' own protocols. For TCRbeta analysis, collaborator samples were shipped as frozen whole blood, as isolated PBMCs, or as DNA extracted from either sample type. Points the paper makes about the study in general: The amount of clinical and demographic metadata varied by source and participant and was provided uncurated.

From the cysteine through the phenylalanine, the CDR3 covers 14 amino acids. Only CDR3 DNA is held: 42 bases, read in frame from base 1. V loses 4 bases, J loses 7 bases, and the germline ends lie 11 bases apart. CDR1 and CDR2 are read off the germline V gene as MRHNA and SNTAGT. The chain links TRBV6-4 with TRBJ1-6; TRBD1 is a weak D gene call, 6 bases matching. This clonotype was obtained from a woman aged 60-75 years with acute or convalescent COVID-19. Sequenced: peripheral blood. The nucleotide sequence reads TGTGCCAGCAGTGTCGGCAGGGGAAATTCACCCCTCCACTTT. Its protein is CASSVGRGNSPLHF.